The 30 T cell receptor beta chains in this list originate from one sample, sequenced in a study of cytomegalovirus exposure and HLA in healthy donors. Both 60 Vbeta primers and 13 Jbeta primers went into the PCR. Produced via immunoSEQ multiplex PCR; TCRdb's table is partial and in-frame only. The sample lists fewer than 250,000 clones, 70% to 80% occurring once. Sequencing used PBMCs. These receptors all come from a male donor in good health and CMV-seropositive.

The V call is TRBV9, the J call TRBJ2-6, with D possibly TRBD2 on 5 matching bases. The CDR3 spans 16 residues. Germline-derived CDR1 and CDR2 are SGDLS and YYNGEE. The germline V and J ends were trimmed by 4 bases and 4 bases, with 15 bases remaining between them. The CDR3 nucleotides read TGTGCCAGCAGCCCCCGAGGAGGAACAGGGGCCAACGTCCTGACTTTC. Translating it yields CASSPRGGTGANVLTF.

The gene calls are TRBV13 and TRBJ2-3, with TRBD2 matching over 13 bases. The trim removed 2 bases at V and 5 bases at J, leaving 4 bases unmatched. Germline values: CDR1 PRHDT, CDR2 FYEKMQ (reference sequence). The length of the CDR3 is 16 residues. Here the CDR3 reads CASSLLGLAGEDTQYF. CDR3 coding DNA: TGTGCCAGCAGCTTACTAGGACTAGCGGGAGAAGATACGCAGTATTTT.

The V and J genes are TRBV27 and TRBJ1-1, with 11 bases matching TRBD1. CDR3 length: 15 residues. The V gene end was trimmed by 5 bases and the J gene end by 2 bases; junction bases not matched to a gene: 4. Germline assignment: CDR1 MNHEY and CDR2 SMNVEV (reference sequence). The CDR3 reads CASSPRTGGNTEAFF. The CDR3 bases are TGTGCCAGCAGTCCCCGGACAGGGGGCAACACTGAAGCTTTCTTT.

CDR3 sequence: CASRAGFGHEQYF. In DNA form, the CDR3 reads TGTGCCAGTAGGGCCGGTTTTGGGCACGAGCAGTACTTC. The V and J genes are TRBV19 and TRBJ2-7; D not certain. Germline CDR1 reads LNHDA; CDR2 reads SQIVND (reference sequence). V gave up 6 bases and J gave up 5 bases, with 14 bases separating them. The CDR3 totals 13 residues.

The chain links TRBV19 to TRBJ1-5; 8 positions match TRBD1. The V segment lost 6 bases and the J segment 2 bases; nucleotides outside the gene matches: 0. The CDR3 consists of 13 residues. CDR1 is LNHDA, CDR2 SQIVND, per germline (reference sequence). The CDR3 reads CASRGQGNQPQHF. As DNA, the CDR3 is TGTGCCAGTAGGGGACAGGGCAATCAGCCCCAGCATTTT. Full variable domain (rest looked up from reference TRBV19 and TRBJ1-5): DGGITQSPKYLFRKEGQNVTLSCEQNLNHDAMYWYRQDPGQGLRLIYYSQIVNDFQKGDIAEGYSVSREKKESFPLTVTSAQKNPTAFYLCASRGQGNQPQHFGDGTRLSIL.

The chain is built from TRBV29-1 and TRBJ2-5; 7 bases agree with TRBD1. The length of the CDR3 is 12 residues. CDR1 and CDR2 from the germline V gene are SQVTM and ANQGSEA. The ends lost 7 bases at V and 2 bases at J; junction bases unmatched: 4. The CDR3, as DNA: TGCAGCGGGGGACAGCTTCAAGAGACCCAGTACTTC. This encodes CSGGQLQETQYF.

The chain couples TRBV7-2 to TRBJ2-7, with 10 bases that match TRBD2. The J segment lost 2 bases and the V segment lost 4 bases, leaving 5 bases of the junction unmatched. Germline CDR1 SGHTA, CDR2 FQGNSA. The CDR3 is made up of 15 amino acids. CDR3 coding DNA: TGTGCCAGCAGCTCAGCGGGAGGGATCACCTACGAGCAGTACTTC. It codes for CASSSAGGITYEQYF.

In its sample, this clone was seen a few times. The V and J genes are TRBV27 and TRBJ2-7, with 13 nucleotides matching TRBD2. The CDR3 length is 17 residues. Trimming took 5 bases from V and 4 from J; bases not matched to a gene: 11. Per germline, CDR1 MNHEY and CDR2 SMNVEV (reference sequence). CDR3 region: CASSPPGLAGVGYEQYF. The CDR3 bases are TGTGCCAGCAGTCCCCCCGGACTAGCGGGAGTGGGATACGAGCAGTACTTC.

The V call is TRBV28, the J call TRBJ2-2; D not certain. Per the germline V gene, CDR1 is MDHEN and CDR2 is SYDVKM. V shed 8 bases and J shed 0 bases, with 10 bases lying between them. CDR3 length equals 14 residues. In DNA form, the CDR3 reads TGTGCCAGCTGGAGAGGCGCGAACACCGGGGAGCTGTTTTTT. This gives the protein CASWRGANTGELFF.

The rearrangement links TRBV20-1 to TRBJ2-1; D is uncertain. The CDR3 extends over 9 amino acids. Trimming left V 3 bases short and J 15 bases short, with 9 bases between. In germline, CDR1 is DFQATT, CDR2 SNEGSKA (reference sequence). The CDR3 region has the DNA TGCAGTGCTAGTATTCCCCCGTTCTTC. Its translation is CSASIPPFF.

The chain recombines TRBV4-3 with TRBJ2-5; D might be TRBD1 (5 bases). The CDR3 is made up of 15 amino acids. The germline V and J ends were trimmed by 6 bases and 2 bases, with 16 bases remaining between them. Germline values: CDR1 LGHNA, CDR2 YSLEER. CDR3 DNA: TGCGCCAGCAGTCGGCGAAATGGGGCGCAAGAGACCCAGTACTTC. It yields the protein CASSRRNGAQETQYF.

This clone was seen just once. V usage is TRBV7-3 and J usage is TRBJ2-3; D gene unclear. V lost 6 bases and J 1 base, leaving 17 bases between the germline ends. Germline V gene data show CDR1 as SGHTA and CDR2 as FQGTGA. The CDR3 has 16 amino acids. The CDR3 nucleotides read TGTGCCAGCAGTCTACGAGGTGGCGAGGGCACAGATACGCAGTATTTT. Protein: CASSLRGGEGTDTQYF.

The chain joins TRBV30 to TRBJ2-5; D is perhaps TRBD1 (6 bases). Per the germline V gene, CDR1 is GTSNPN and CDR2 is SVGIG (reference sequence). This CDR3 region has 14 residues. V dropped 4 bases and J dropped 5 bases, with 17 bases sitting between them. CDR3 coding DNA: TGTGCCTGGAACAGGGCAGGGTCGGCCGAGACCCAGTACTTC. Its translation: CAWNRAGSAETQYF.

CDR3 nucleotides: TGCGCCAGCAGCCCCGGGGGGCCGAACACTGAAGCTTTCTTT. Protein sequence: CASSPGGPNTEAFF. This chain joins TRBV4-3 and TRBJ1-1; the D gene is possibly TRBD1 (6 bases). V dropped 4 bases and J dropped 1 base, with 10 bases sitting between them. There are 14 residues in the CDR3. Germline V gives CDR1 LGHNA, CDR2 YSLEER.

This clone has a single count. This chain links TRBV9 with TRBJ2-1; 10 nucleotides line up with TRBD2. V lost 5 bases and J lost 0; bases outside the gene matches: 2. Per germline, CDR1 SGDLS and CDR2 YYNGEE. The CDR3 runs to 15 residues. CDR3: CASRPSGSSYNEQFF. For the CDR3, the DNA is TGTGCCAGCAGACCTAGCGGGAGCTCCTACAATGAGCAGTTCTTC. The variable domain in full, with the rest retrieved from reference TRBV9 and TRBJ2-1, is DSGVTQTPKHLITATGQRVTLRCSPRSGDLSVYWYQQSLDQGLQFLIQYYNGEERAKGNILERFSAQQFPDLHSELNLSSLELGDSALYFCASRPSGSSYNEQFFGPGTRLTVL.

This clone was seen more than once but under ten times. The V gene is TRBV11-1, the J gene TRBJ2-6, with D tentatively TRBD1 (5 bases). Germline loops: CDR1 SGHAT, CDR2 FQDESV (reference sequence). This CDR3 region has 17 residues. With 1 base removed from V and 4 bases from J, the gap between germline ends came to 14 bases. The CDR3 reads CASSLDRGAQGANVLTF. Here the CDR3 DNA reads TGTGCCAGCAGCTTAGATCGTGGGGCGCAAGGGGCCAACGTCCTGACTTTC. Based on the CDR3 plus reference TRBV11-1 and TRBJ2-6, the full variable domain is EAEVAQSPRYKITEKSQAVAFWCDPISGHATLYWYRQILGQGPELLVQFQDESVVDDSQLPKDRFSAERLKGVDSTLKIQPAELGDSAMYLCASSLDRGAQGANVLTFGAGSRLTVL.

The chain recombines TRBV5-6 with TRBJ1-6, with TRBD1 matching 7 bases. Losses at the gene ends were 3 bases for V and 5 bases for J; bases not matched to a gene: 5. CDR3 length equals 15 residues. The germline gives CDR1 SGHDT, CDR2 YYEEEE. CDR3: CASSSQGLNNSPLHF. CDR3 in DNA: TGTGCCAGCAGCTCACAGGGGCTCAATAATTCACCCCTCCACTTT.

This clone is a singleton in its sample. The chain carries TRBV19 and TRBJ2-7, with 11 bases matching TRBD2. This CDR3 is 14 amino acids long. Germline V gene data show CDR1 as LNHDA and CDR2 as SQIVND (reference sequence). V was pared by 4 bases and J by 4 bases, with 3 bases of the junction left unmatched. The CDR3 region has the DNA TGTGCCAGTAGTAGCACTAGCGGGAGATACGAGCAGTACTTC. Translating it yields CASSSTSGRYEQYF.

Comments on this clone: The sample contains more than one DNA sequence encoding this CDR3. This rearrangement joins TRBV19 to TRBJ1-4; 7 bases are shared with TRBD1. The CDR3 covers 14 residues. Trimming took 2 bases from V and 8 from J; bases not matched to a gene: 5. Germline V gives CDR1 LNHDA, CDR2 SQIVND (reference sequence). The CDR3 protein is CASSISQGREKLFF. The CDR3 region has the DNA TGTGCCAGTAGTATATCACAGGGGCGAGAAAAACTGTTTTTT.

The V call is TRBV7-2, the J call TRBJ1-5; D gene uncertain. This CDR3 spans 18 amino acids. V gave up 3 bases and J gave up 2 bases, with 20 bases separating them. Germline V CDR1 and CDR2: SGHTA, FQGNSA. The CDR3 sequence: CASSFRPRAPSGNQPQHF. The CDR3 bases are TGTGCCAGCAGCTTCCGACCGAGGGCTCCCTCGGGCAATCAGCCCCAGCATTTT.

V is TRBV7-2 and J is TRBJ2-5, with 7 bases fitting TRBD1. Trimming cost V 3 bases and J 5 bases; bases outside gene matches: 6. Germline V gene sequence: CDR1 SGHTA, CDR2 FQGNSA. The CDR3 runs to 14 residues. The CDR3 bases are TGTGCCAGCAGCTTTTCCAGGGGGTCGGAGACCCAGTACTTC. Protein product: CASSFSRGSETQYF.

This clone was seen just once. The chain recombines TRBV6-5 with TRBJ2-7, with 9 bases identical to TRBD1. Germline CDR1 MNHEY, CDR2 SVGAGI. J was trimmed by 7 bases and V by 6 bases; bases with no gene match: 13. This CDR3 is 15 amino acids long. CDR3 protein: CASRGPGQGVGEQYF. CDR3 bases: TGTGCCAGCAGGGGTCCGGGACAGGGCGTTGGGGAGCAGTACTTC.

The genes are TRBV19 and TRBJ2-7; D remains unclear. Trimming stripped 5 bases from V and 6 bases from J, with 17 bases between. There are 14 residues in the CDR3. The V gene's germline CDR1 is LNHDA and CDR2 SQIVND (reference sequence). The DNA for the CDR3 is TGTGCCAGTAGTGCCAGTCACCAGGTTTTCGAGCAGTACTTC. It translates to CASSASHQVFEQYF.

The chain is built from TRBV19 and TRBJ2-3; D is possibly TRBD1 (6 bases). The V end lost 4 bases, the J end lost 9 bases, and 11 bases lay between the germline ends. Germline CDR1 reads LNHDA; CDR2 reads SQIVND (reference sequence). This CDR3 has 12 amino acids. Written as DNA, the CDR3 is TGTGCCAGTAGTACTAACAGGGAAACGCAGTATTTT. Protein product: CASSTNRETQYF.

This clone was seen a single time. Its ends do not fully match the called genes, so a read error is possible. The chain uses TRBV7-9 and TRBJ1-5, with D possibly being TRBD1 (5 bases). The CDR3 contains 18 residues. Germline V CDR1 and CDR2: SEHNR, FQNEAQ (reference sequence). CDR3 bases: TGTTCCAGCAGCTTAGGTCGAATGGGGGGAGGAAGCAATCAGCCCCAGCATTTT. It encodes CSSSLGRMGGGSNQPQHF.

This rearrangement joins TRBV7-2 to TRBJ1-6; D is ambiguous. The CDR3 runs to 14 residues. Trimming pared 2 bases from V and 5 bases from J, leaving 7 bases between. The V gene's germline CDR1 is SGHTA and CDR2 FQGNSA. Here the CDR3 DNA reads TGTGCCAGCAGCTTAAACAGAGATAATTCACCCCTCCACTTT. Amino acids: CASSLNRDNSPLHF.

The chain employs TRBV7-9 and TRBJ2-7; 12 bases match TRBD2. Unmatched junction bases numbered 13, after V lost 1 base and J lost 3 bases. This CDR3 is built from 19 residues. CDR1 SEHNR and CDR2 FQNEAQ come from the germline V gene (reference sequence). The CDR3 bases are TGTGCCAGCAGCTTAGAGTATTTTACTAGCGGGAGGAATAGCTACGAGCAGTACTTC. The encoded protein is CASSLEYFTSGRNSYEQYF.

V usage is TRBV5-4 and J usage is TRBJ2-7; TRBD2 aligns across 11 bases. The junction had 5 bases not matched to a gene; V was cut back by 2 bases and J by 1 base. The V gene's germline CDR1 is SGHNT and CDR2 YYREEE (reference sequence). This CDR3 is 16 amino acids long. This chain's CDR3 is CASSFSGGAGSYEQYF. The CDR3, as DNA: TGTGCCAGCAGCTTTAGCGGGGGGGCCGGTTCCTACGAGCAGTACTTC. Full variable domain (outside the CDR3, taken from reference TRBV5-4 and TRBJ2-7): ETGVTQSPTHLIKTRGQQVTLRCSSQSGHNTVSWYQQALGQGPQFIFQYYREEENGRGNFPPRFSGLQFPNYSSELNVNALELDDSALYLCASSFSGGAGSYEQYFGPGTRLTVT.

This sequence joins TRBV28 and TRBJ1-2, with D perhaps TRBD1 (6 bases). The V gene's germline CDR1 is MDHEN and CDR2 SYDVKM. The CDR3 has 14 residues. The V end was cut by 5 bases, the J end by 5 bases, with 15 bases between. The CDR3 sequence: CASSDSGTSYGYTF. The DNA of the CDR3 is TGTGCCAGCAGTGATTCGGGGACATCGTATGGCTACACCTTC.

The chain links TRBV5-4 to TRBJ2-3; D remains unclear. This CDR3 has 13 amino acids. V was cut by 5 bases and J by 6 bases, with 13 bases left in between. Germline values: CDR1 SGHNT, CDR2 YYREEE (reference sequence). CDR3 protein: CASSSIGVDTQYF. The DNA for the CDR3 is TGTGCCAGCAGTTCTATCGGTGTGGATACGCAGTATTTT. Based on the CDR3 plus reference TRBV5-4 and TRBJ2-3, the full variable domain is ETGVTQSPTHLIKTRGQQVTLRCSSQSGHNTVSWYQQALGQGPQFIFQYYREEENGRGNFPPRFSGLQFPNYSSELNVNALELDDSALYLCASSSIGVDTQYFGPGTRLTVL.